The 7 T cell receptor beta chains in this list originate from one sample, sequenced in a study of post-analysis software for immune sequencing data. The study, taken as a whole, reports: Five TRBV segments, TRBV5-6, TRBV5-1 and TRBV20-1 among them, were found more frequent in patients than controls.

Included in the TCR beta cDNA libraries were unique molecular identifiers. TCRdb reprocessed the PCR reads via MiXCR and lists one record per CDR3 protein. The data contain 250,000 to 300,000 distinct CDR3 sequences, roughly a third of them singletons. Antigens for these TCRs are unknown. Sequencing was carried out using blood. These receptors were obtained from a girl aged 10 to 17 with multiple sclerosis.

The chain carries TRBV4-2 and TRBJ2-7; D is ambiguous. The V gene lost 0 bases and the J gene lost 5 bases, with 2 bases spanning the gap. Germline CDR1 and CDR2: LGHNA and YNFKEQ. The CDR3 covers 11 residues. CDR3 in amino acids: CASSQEDEQYF. The CDR3 DNA reads TGTGCCAGCAGCCAAGAAGACGAGCAGTACTTC.

This clonotype was observed a handful of times. The rearrangement links TRBV7-9 to TRBJ2-3; 11 positions agree with TRBD2. After removal of 5 bases from V and 0 bases from J, the junction contained 19 bases not matched to a gene. Germline V CDR1 and CDR2: SEHNR, FQNEAQ (reference sequence). This CDR3 is 21 amino acids long. For the CDR3, the DNA is TGTGCCAGCAGCCCAAGGCTTTTTAGCGGGGGGGCCCAGTCTAGCACAGATACGCAGTATTTT. Amino acid sequence: CASSPRLFSGGAQSSTDTQYF.

The chain couples TRBV2 to TRBJ2-4; D remains ambiguous. TRBJ2-7 explains the end of the DNA better; the J call may be wrong. The CDR3 loop spans 11 amino acids. CDR1 SNHLY and CDR2 FYNNEI come from the germline V gene. This chain's CDR3 is CASAGSREQYF. CDR3 in DNA: TGTGCCAGCGCCGGGTCTCGCGAGCAGTACTTC.

This clonotype was seen a handful of times. Germline and junction disagree at one end, which may indicate a read error. The V and J genes are TRBV5-1 and TRBJ2-1; D remains unclear. CDR1 and CDR2 (germline): SGHRS, YFSETQ. The CDR3 loop spans 16 amino acids. Here the CDR3 reads CAGSPEVSWGYNEQFF. The CDR3 region has the DNA TGCGCCGGCAGCCCGGAAGTGTCATGGGGATACAATGAGCAGTTCTTC.

For this clonotype: A read error is possible here, since a much larger clone lies one base away. The V and J genes are TRBV5-1 and TRBJ2-1, with TRBD1 matching 8 bases. V trimming: 4 bases; J trimming: 6 bases; junction bases outside the gene matches: 6. Germline V gene sequence: CDR1 SGHRS, CDR2 YFSETQ. The CDR3 runs to 14 residues. CDR3 DNA sequence: TGCGCCAGCAGCGGTCAGGGGGCTAGCAATGAGCAGTTCTTC. It yields the protein CASSGQGASNEQFF.

This clonotype was counted ten times or more. The chain joins TRBV12-3 or TRBV12-4 to TRBJ2-6; D possibly corresponds to TRBD2 (5 bases). CDR3 length: 16 amino acids. Trimming took 2 bases from V and 0 from J, leaving 8 bases between them. The CDR3 is CASSLRGASGANVLTF. In DNA, the CDR3 is TGTGCCAGCAGTTTACGGGGAGCCTCTGGGGCCAACGTCCTGACTTTC.

This clonotype was recorded many times. V usage is TRBV6-2 or TRBV6-3 and J usage is TRBJ2-5, with 12 bases lining up with TRBD2. Germline loops: CDR1 MNHEY, CDR2 SVGEGT. Trimming removed 5 bases from V and 2 bases from J; junction bases left unmatched: 9. CDR3 length equals 17 residues. As DNA, the CDR3 is TGTGCCAGCAGTCCCTCCCTAGCGGGGGGGCGGCAAGAGACCCAGTACTTC. It yields the protein CASSPSLAGGRQETQYF.